This T cell receptor (beta chain) was captured in a study of CD8 T cells in Susac syndrome. cDNA came from about 0.51 to 1 ug RNA primed by random hexamers. TCRdb re-derived calls from the immunoSEQ multiplex PCR reads in MiXCR, one entry per CDR3 protein. The table records hundreds of thousands of distinct CDR3 sequences, around 90% of them present only once. Germline-derived CDR1 and CDR2 are PRHDT and FYEKMQ (reference sequence). This CDR3 has 15 residues. With 4 bases removed from V and 0 bases from J, the gap between germline ends came to 11 bases. The chain recombines TRBV13 with TRBJ2-3; weak D call: TRBD2 (5 bases). The TCR originated in a human donor with multiple sclerosis. Sequencing was performed on CD8+ T cells from PBMCs. The CDR3 DNA reads as TGTGCCAGCAGCTCCGTAGCGAAGAGCACAGATACGCAGTATTTT. Translating it yields CASSSVAKSTDTQYF. The complete variable domain, with remaining parts taken from reference TRBV13 and TRBJ2-3, reads AAGVIQSPRHLIKEKRETATLKCYPIPRHDTVYWYQQGPGQDPQFLISFYEKMQSDKGSIPDRFSAQQFSDYHSELNMSSLELGDSALYFCASSSVAKSTDTQYFGPGTRLTVL.